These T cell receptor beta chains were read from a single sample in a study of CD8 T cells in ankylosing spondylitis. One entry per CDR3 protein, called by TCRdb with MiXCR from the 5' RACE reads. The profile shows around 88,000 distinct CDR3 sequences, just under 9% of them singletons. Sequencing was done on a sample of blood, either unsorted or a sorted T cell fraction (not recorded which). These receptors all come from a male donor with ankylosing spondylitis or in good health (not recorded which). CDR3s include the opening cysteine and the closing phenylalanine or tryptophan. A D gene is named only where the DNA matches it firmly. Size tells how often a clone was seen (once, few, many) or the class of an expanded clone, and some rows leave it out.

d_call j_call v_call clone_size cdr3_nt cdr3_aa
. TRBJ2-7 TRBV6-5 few TGTGCCAGCAGTTCGACGGTGAGCTTCTACGAGCAGTACTTC CASSSTVSFYEQYF
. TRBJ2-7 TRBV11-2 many TGTGCCAGCAGCTTAGGTCAGGCAGGACAGTCGGTCTTC CASSLGQAGQSVF
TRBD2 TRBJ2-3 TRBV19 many TGTGCCAGTAGTTCGCGGGGGGGCCGGGATACGCAGTATTTT CASSSRGGRDTQYF
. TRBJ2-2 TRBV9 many TGTGCCAGCAGTCCGGGGACCGGGGAGCTGTTTTTT CASSPGTGELFF
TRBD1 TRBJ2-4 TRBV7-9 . TGTGCCAGCAGCCCGGGGACAGCGCAGTACTTC CASSPGTAQYF
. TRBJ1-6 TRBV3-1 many TGTGCCAGCAGCCAAACGGGCACAACAGACCATAATTCACCCCTCCACTTT CASSQTGTTDHNSPLHF
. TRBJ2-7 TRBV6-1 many TGTGCCACCAGCCGTGCAGAAGATTACGAGCAGTACTTC CATSRAEDYEQYF
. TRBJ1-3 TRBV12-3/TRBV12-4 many TGTGCCAGCAGTGAAGGCTCTGGAAACACCATATATTTT CASSEGSGNTIYF
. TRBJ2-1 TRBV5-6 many TGTGCCAGCAGCTCCCGGAAGGGGGACTATATACTAAACTCCTACAATGAGCAGTTCTTC CASSSRKGDYILNSYNEQFF
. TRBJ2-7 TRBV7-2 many TGTGCCAGCAGCCATGGCTCCTACGAGCAGTACTTC CASSHGSYEQYF
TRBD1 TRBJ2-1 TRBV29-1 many TGCAGCGTTGTGACAGGGGAGCAGTTCTTC CSVVTGEQFF
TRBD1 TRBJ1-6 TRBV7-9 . TGTGCCAGCAGCTTGGGGACAGTGTCACCCCTCCACTTT CASSLGTVSPLHF
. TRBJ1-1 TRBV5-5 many TGTGCCAGCAGCTTGGTCCCCAGGGTGAACACTGAAGCTTTCTTT CASSLVPRVNTEAFF
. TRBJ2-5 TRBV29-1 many TGCAGCGTCTTAACCGGCCAGGCGTACCAAGAGACCCAGTACTTC CSVLTGQAYQETQYF
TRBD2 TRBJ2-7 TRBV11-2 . TGTGCCAGCAGCTCCCCGCGTGGGCGGGGGGTCTCCTACGAGCAGTACTTC CASSSPRGRGVSYEQYF
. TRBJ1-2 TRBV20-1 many TGCAGTGCTAGAGAAGGTGAGGGAGCGAACTATGGCTACACCTTC CSAREGEGANYGYTF
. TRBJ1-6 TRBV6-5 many TGTGCCAGCAGTTACGGCTACCCTGGACAGTCAGCCTATAATTCACCCCTCCACTTT CASSYGYPGQSAYNSPLHF
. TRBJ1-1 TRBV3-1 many TGTGCCAGCAGCCCCACAGGTAACACTGAAGCTTTCTTT CASSPTGNTEAFF
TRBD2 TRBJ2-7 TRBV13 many TGTGCCAGCAGCTTAGGCCTGGGCGGGAGTTTTCATGACGAGCAGTACTTC CASSLGLGGSFHDEQYF
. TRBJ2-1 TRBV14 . TGTGCCAGCAGCCCTCCAGGGACGGGATATGAGCAGTTCTTC CASSPPGTGYEQFF
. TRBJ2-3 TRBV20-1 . TGCAGTGCTAGAGATCTGTTTCTTGCGGGGGCTAGCACAGATACGCAGTATTTT CSARDLFLAGASTDTQYF
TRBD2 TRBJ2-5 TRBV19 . TGTGCCAGTAGAGACGGACTAGCGGGGGGGTTGTACTTC CASRDGLAGGLYF
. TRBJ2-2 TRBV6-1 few TGTGCCAGCATGAAAGCCCAGGGCGCGAACACCGGGGAGCTGTTTTTT CASMKAQGANTGELFF
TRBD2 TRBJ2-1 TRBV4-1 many TGCGCCAGCAGCCAGGGACCTGGGCGGGGGGTTATGGATGAGCAGTTCTTC CASSQGPGRGVMDEQFF
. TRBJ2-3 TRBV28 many TGTGCCAGCAGGCTTGCATACCTAAGCACAGATACGCAGTATTTT CASRLAYLSTDTQYF
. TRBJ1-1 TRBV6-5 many TGTGCCAGCAGTTACTCTTTCGGGACGAACACTGAAGCTTTCTTT CASSYSFGTNTEAFF
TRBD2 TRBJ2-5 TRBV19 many TGTGCCAGTAGTCCGCGACTAGCGGGGGTAGAGACCCAGTACTTC CASSPRLAGVETQYF
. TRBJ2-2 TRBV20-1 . TGCAGTGCCGAGGACCTAAGCAGGAACACCGGGGAGCTGTTTTTT CSAEDLSRNTGELFF
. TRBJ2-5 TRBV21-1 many TGTGCCAGCAGCAAAGTCACGTACGGACTCCAAGAGACCCAGTACTTC CASSKVTYGLQETQYF
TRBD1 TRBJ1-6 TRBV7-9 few TGTGCCAGCAGGTTCGACAGGGTTGATTCACCCCTCCACTTT CASRFDRVDSPLHF
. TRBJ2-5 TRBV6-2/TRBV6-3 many TGTGCCAGCAGTTACGGGTCCTCCGGGGAGACCCAGTACTTC CASSYGSSGETQYF
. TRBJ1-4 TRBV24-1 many TGTGCCACCAGTGATGGGGCGGAGGATGAAAAACTGTTTTTT CATSDGAEDEKLFF
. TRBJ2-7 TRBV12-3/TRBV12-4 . TGTGCCAGCAGTCGAAGCAGACAGGACTTCTACGAGCAGTACTTC CASSRSRQDFYEQYF
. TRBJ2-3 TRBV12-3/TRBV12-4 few TGTGCCAGCAGCGGGACTTTGCACACAGATACGCAGTATTTT CASSGTLHTDTQYF
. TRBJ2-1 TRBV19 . TGTGCCAGTGATCAGGGCTCCCTCTACAATGAGCAGCTCTTC CASDQGSLYNEQLF
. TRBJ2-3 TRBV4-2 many TGTGCCAGCAGGCCCAACCCTAGCACAGATACGCAGTATTTT CASRPNPSTDTQYF
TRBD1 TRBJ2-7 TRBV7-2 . TGTGCCAGCAGCCTCGGGGGACAGGGGTTGTCCTACGAGCAGTACTTC CASSLGGQGLSYEQYF
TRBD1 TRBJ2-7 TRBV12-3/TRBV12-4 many TGTGCCAGCAGCCCGGGGACAGGGCAAGAGCAGTACTTC CASSPGTGQEQYF
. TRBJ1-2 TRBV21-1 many TGTGCCAGCAGCAAAGATCAGGGAGGCTATGGCTACACCTTC CASSKDQGGYGYTF
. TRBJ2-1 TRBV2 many TGTGCCAGCGCCAACGGGCTAGCTAATGAGCAGTTCTTC CASANGLANEQFF
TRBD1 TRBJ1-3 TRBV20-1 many TGCAGTGCTAGATCCGAGGGACAGGGAGACACCATATATTTT CSARSEGQGDTIYF
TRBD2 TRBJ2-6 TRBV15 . TGTGCCACCAGCAGAGAATTACTAGCGGGAAGCTCTGGGGCCAACGTCCTGACTTTC CATSRELLAGSSGANVLTF
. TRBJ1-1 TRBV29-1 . TGCAGCGTTCGTGGGGGCCAACACACTGAAGCTTTCTTT CSVRGGQHTEAFF
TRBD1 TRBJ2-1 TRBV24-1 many TGTGCCACCAGTGACTGGGGACAGGAACACAATGAGCAGTTCTTC CATSDWGQEHNEQFF
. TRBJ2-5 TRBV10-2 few TGCGCCAGCAGTGAGTCTTTACGGGGTTGGGAGACCCAGTACTTC CASSESLRGWETQYF
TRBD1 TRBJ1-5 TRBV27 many TGTGCCACCGCGGGACAGGTCAATCAGCCCCAGCATTTT CATAGQVNQPQHF
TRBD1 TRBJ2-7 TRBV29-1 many TGCAGCGCCATCGGGACAGGGGGTAACGAGCAGTACTTC CSAIGTGGNEQYF
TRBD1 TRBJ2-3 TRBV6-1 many TGTGCCAGCAGCAAGGACAGGGGCCATACAGATACGCAGTATTTT CASSKDRGHTDTQYF
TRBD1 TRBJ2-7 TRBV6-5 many TGTGCCAGCAGTTACTCGAGGGACAGGGGCCACGAGCAGTACTTC CASSYSRDRGHEQYF
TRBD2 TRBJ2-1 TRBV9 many TGTGCCAGCAGCGTAGGGGGGGGGAGTCCGGGCAATGAGCAGTTCTTC CASSVGGGSPGNEQFF
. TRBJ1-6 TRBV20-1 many TGCAGTGCTAGAGGGCAGAGCTCCTATAATTCACCCCTCCACTTT CSARGQSSYNSPLHF
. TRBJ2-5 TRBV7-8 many TGTGCCAGCAGCCCGGGGATGGGCCGCGCCGGAGAGACCCAGTACTTC CASSPGMGRAGETQYF
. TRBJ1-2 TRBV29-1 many TGCAGCGTACAGAAGACTAACTATGGCTACACCTTC CSVQKTNYGYTF
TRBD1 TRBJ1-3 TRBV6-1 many TGTGCCACCCGGGACAGGGATGAAACTGGAAACACCATATATTTT CATRDRDETGNTIYF